These 27 T cell receptor beta chains were sequenced from one sample in a study of cytomegalovirus exposure and HLA in healthy donors. The PCR had 60 Vbeta and 13 Jbeta primers. TCRdb's copy holds only in-frame clones and misses some; the assay was immunoSEQ multiplex PCR. The data show under 200,000 clones, around 85% seen once. Material for sequencing was PBMCs. The receptors were sampled from a human donor in good health.

This clone was seen a handful of times. This rearrangement joins TRBV13 to TRBJ1-5; the D gene is possibly TRBD1 (6 bases). The germline V and J ends were trimmed by 4 bases and 7 bases, with 8 bases remaining between them. This CDR3 spans 12 amino acids. Germline V gene lookup returns CDR1 PRHDT and CDR2 FYEKMQ (reference sequence). DNA of the CDR3: TGTGCCAGCAGCTCCAGGGGCCAGCCCCAGCATTTT. Its protein product is CASSSRGQPQHF.

This chain joins TRBV4-2 and TRBJ1-6; D call uncertain. This CDR3 spans 14 amino acids. Between the trimmed V and J ends, which lost 5 bases and 3 bases, there was a span of 8 bases. CDR1 and CDR2 (germline): LGHNA, YNFKEQ. CDR3 nucleotide sequence: TGTGCCAGCAGCATGCCGGGCTATAATTCACCCCTCCACTTT. It is translated as CASSMPGYNSPLHF.

The chain recombines TRBV2 with TRBJ2-2, with 7 nucleotides matching TRBD2. V shed 4 bases, J shed 1 base, and the junction held 3 bases outside the gene matches. Looked up from germline, CDR1 is SNHLY and CDR2 is FYNNEI. The CDR3 totals 15 residues. CDR3 sequence reads: CASSGAGVNTGELFF. The CDR3 DNA reads as TGTGCCAGCAGTGGGGCGGGGGTGAACACCGGGGAGCTGTTTTTT. Complete variable domain (other parts from reference TRBV2 and TRBJ2-2): EPEVTQTPSHQVTQMGQEVILRCVPISNHLYFYWYRQILGQKVEFLVSFYNNEISEKSEIFDDQFSVERPDGSNFTLKIRSTKLEDSAMYFCASSGAGVNTGELFFGEGSRLTVL.

This clone turned up a few times. The V and J genes are TRBV5-1 and TRBJ2-3; TRBD2 agrees at 10 bases. V lost 2 bases to trimming and J lost 6 bases; unmatched junction nucleotides: 3. The CDR3 has 14 residues. CDR1 is SGHRS, CDR2 YFSETQ, per germline. As DNA, the CDR3 is TGCGCCAGCAGCTTAGCGGGGGGGCTGGATACGCAGTATTTT. It yields the protein CASSLAGGLDTQYF.

This rearrangement joins TRBV7-6 to TRBJ2-2; TRBD1 aligns across 9 bases. V lost 5 bases and J lost 5; bases outside the gene matches: 9. Germline assignment: CDR1 SGHVS and CDR2 FNYEAQ. There are 16 residues in the CDR3. CDR3 coding DNA: TGTGCCAGCAGCACAAGGGGGACAGGGAGGACCGGGGAGCTGTTTTTT. Translated: CASSTRGTGRTGELFF.

The chain carries TRBV6-1 and TRBJ2-2; 9 bases are a match to TRBD1. V lost 0 bases and J lost 7; bases outside the gene matches: 6. The V gene's germline CDR1 is MNHNS and CDR2 SASEGT. The length of the CDR3 is 16 residues. The CDR3 DNA is TGTGCCAGCAGTGAAGCGCTTCGACAGGGGGTCGGGGAGCTGTTTTTT. Amino acids: CASSEALRQGVGELFF.

The rearrangement links TRBV14 to TRBJ1-1, with 7 bases lining up with TRBD1. Trimming removed 4 bases from V and 11 bases from J; junction bases left unmatched: 4. Germline values: CDR1 SGHDN, CDR2 FVKESK. This CDR3 comprises 11 residues. The CDR3 loop reads CASSPGTAAFF. In DNA form, the CDR3 reads TGTGCCAGCAGCCCTGGGACAGCTGCTTTCTTT. Together with reference TRBV14 and TRBJ1-1, the CDR3 gives the full variable domain: EAGVTQFPSHSVIEKGQTVTLRCDPISGHDNLYWYRRVMGKEIKFLLHFVKESKQDESGMPNNRFLAERTGGTYSTLKVQPAELEDSGVYFCASSPGTAAFFGQGTRLTVV.

This clone was observed once. The rearrangement links TRBV9 to TRBJ2-7; no clear D. CDR1 and CDR2 (germline): SGDLS, YYNGEE. The V and J ends lost 4 bases and 7 bases respectively, with 15 bases between them. The CDR3 has 13 residues. The CDR3 spells CASSPPRVGEQYF. CDR3 nucleotides: TGTGCCAGCAGCCCCCCCCGAGTCGGGGAGCAGTACTTC.

The chain carries TRBV29-1 and TRBJ2-7; 8 bases line up with TRBD1. The CDR3 contains 13 residues. The V gene's germline CDR1 is SQVTM and CDR2 ANQGSEA. V dropped 4 bases and J dropped 9; count of bases not matched to a gene: 11. The CDR3 reads CSVVDRVGGGQYF. CDR3 coding DNA: TGCAGCGTTGTGGACAGGGTTGGTGGTGGGCAGTACTTC.

The sample holds a few counts of this clone. The rearrangement joins TRBV19 to TRBJ1-1; no clear D. Looked up from germline, CDR1 is LNHDA and CDR2 is SQIVND (reference sequence). The CDR3 has 15 residues. Trimming removed 0 bases from V and 3 bases from J, with 11 bases in between. In nucleotides, the CDR3 is TGTGCCAGTAGTATAGATTCCGTCCCGGACACTGAAGCTTTCTTT. Translated: CASSIDSVPDTEAFF.

The chain is built from TRBV7-9 and TRBJ2-7, with 9 nucleotides matching TRBD2. V gave up 4 bases and J gave up 2 bases; unmatched junction bases: 6. This CDR3 has 15 amino acids. The germline gives CDR1 SEHNR, CDR2 FQNEAQ (reference sequence). Written as DNA, the CDR3 is TGTGCCAGCAGCTCCCATCTAGCGGGGACCTACGAGCAGTACTTC. This codes for CASSSHLAGTYEQYF.

The chain employs TRBV6-1 and TRBJ1-1; D perhaps matches TRBD1 (6 bases). CDR3 length: 14 amino acids. CDR1 MNHNS and CDR2 SASEGT come from the germline V gene. The ends were cut back, 4 bases at V and 2 bases at J, with 11 bases in the middle. The CDR3 DNA follows: TGTGCCAGCAGTGCGGACGGGACAAACACTGAAGCTTTCTTT. Translated: CASSADGTNTEAFF.

This CDR3 reads CASSQVVYGAPSSYNSPLHF. The DNA for the CDR3 is TGCGCCAGCAGCCAAGTAGTGTATGGGGCCCCGAGCTCCTATAATTCACCCCTCCACTTT. This chain connects TRBV4-3 to TRBJ1-6, with D perhaps matching TRBD1 (5 bases). V lost 1 base, J lost 0 bases, and 19 bases lay in between. From germline, CDR1 is LGHNA and CDR2 YSLEER. CDR3 length: 20 amino acids.

V is TRBV19 and J is TRBJ2-7; 7 bases map to TRBD1. Germline values: CDR1 LNHDA, CDR2 SQIVND (reference sequence). The CDR3 is made up of 13 amino acids. The V gene end was trimmed by 3 bases and the J gene end by 8 bases; junction bases not matched to a gene: 7. The CDR3 coding sequence is TGTGCCAGTAGTATTGTGCAGGGGGAGAAGCAGTACTTC. Translating it yields CASSIVQGEKQYF.

The rearrangement links TRBV5-1 to TRBJ1-6; 8 bases are a match to TRBD1. The germline gives CDR1 SGHRS, CDR2 YFSETQ. V lost 4 bases to trimming and J lost 0 bases; unmatched junction nucleotides: 6. The CDR3 has 17 amino acids. The chain's CDR3 is CASSQGARSSYNSPLHF. The CDR3 DNA is TGCGCCAGCAGCCAGGGGGCGAGGAGCTCCTATAATTCACCCCTCCACTTT.

The chain couples TRBV19 to TRBJ2-3; tentative D call: TRBD2 (5 bases). Trimming left V 6 bases short and J 4 bases short, with 17 bases between. Per the germline V gene, CDR1 is LNHDA and CDR2 is SQIVND (reference sequence). The CDR3 loop spans 15 amino acids. Written as DNA, the CDR3 is TGTGCCAGTAGCCCGCTAGGGAGTTTCCCAGATACGCAGTATTTT. It is translated as CASSPLGSFPDTQYF.

The chain carries TRBV28 and TRBJ1-5; 8 bases fit TRBD1. Germline CDR1 and CDR2: MDHEN and SYDVKM. The CDR3 extends over 15 amino acids. V trimming: 6 bases; J trimming: 1 base; junction bases outside the gene matches: 5. The CDR3 DNA sequence: TGTGCCAGCAGGCGGACAGGGTCGAGCAATCAGCCCCAGCATTTT. As protein: CASRRTGSSNQPQHF.

The genes are TRBV4-1 and TRBJ2-1, with D possibly TRBD1 on 5 matching bases. Germline assignment: CDR1 MGHRA and CDR2 YSYEKL. This CDR3 is 14 amino acids long. V lost 4 bases, J lost 8 bases, and 15 bases lay in between. In DNA form, the CDR3 reads TGCGCCAGCAGCCGGGGAATCAGGGTAGATGAGCAGTTCTTC. The encoded protein is CASSRGIRVDEQFF.

The chain uses TRBV12-5 and TRBJ1-1, with 7 positions matching TRBD1. The CDR3 extends over 14 amino acids. J gave up 11 bases and V 4 bases, and 13 bases lay outside the gene matches. Germline CDR1 is LGHNT and CDR2 is FRNRAP. The CDR3 reads CASGSETGWRRAFF. The CDR3 coding sequence is TGTGCTAGTGGTTCCGAGACAGGGTGGCGTCGGGCTTTCTTT.

The rearrangement links TRBV6-5 to TRBJ1-5, with 8 bases matching TRBD1. CDR1 is MNHEY, CDR2 SVGAGI, per germline. V lost 7 bases to trimming and J lost 3 bases; unmatched junction nucleotides: 8. The CDR3 is 15 residues long. The CDR3 sequence is CASNPGTGVNQPQHF. In DNA, the CDR3 is TGTGCCAGCAATCCCGGGACAGGAGTCAATCAGCCCCAGCATTTT.

This clone showed up just once. This chain links TRBV5-1 with TRBJ2-5; TRBD2 matches at 11 bases. V dropped 1 base and J dropped 4; count of bases not matched to a gene: 6. This CDR3 comprises 16 residues. CDR1 is SGHRS and CDR2 is YFSETQ in the germline V gene. CDR3 sequence reads: CASSLYSGGAPETQYF. The CDR3 DNA is TGCGCCAGCAGCTTGTATAGCGGGGGGGCCCCAGAGACCCAGTACTTC.

The chain joins TRBV4-3 to TRBJ2-6; TRBD1 is a possible D gene (7 bases). Looked up from germline, CDR1 is LGHNA and CDR2 is YSLEER. This CDR3 contains 17 residues. With 2 bases removed from V and 2 bases from J, the gap between germline ends came to 13 bases. As DNA, the CDR3 is TGCGCCAGCAGCCAAAATGGAGGGGGCACTGGGGCCAACGTCCTGACTTTC. Its translation: CASSQNGGGTGANVLTF.

The chain is built from TRBV12-5 and TRBJ2-2, with 9 bases matching TRBD1. Trimming took 0 bases from V and 5 from J; bases not matched to a gene: 7. The CDR3 has 17 residues. From germline, CDR1 is LGHNT and CDR2 FRNRAP. The chain's CDR3 is CASGLVYGTGRTGELFF. The CDR3 coding sequence is TGTGCTAGTGGTTTGGTATACGGGACAGGGAGGACCGGGGAGCTGTTTTTT.

This clone was counted only a few times. The chain links TRBV27 to TRBJ2-3; 8 bases line up with TRBD2. The CDR3 runs 15 residues. V lost 5 bases and J lost 0; bases outside the gene matches: 4. Per the germline V gene, CDR1 is MNHEY and CDR2 is SMNVEV (reference sequence). In nucleotides, the CDR3 is TGTGCCAGCAGTCCAGGGACTAGTAGCACAGATACGCAGTATTTT. Protein product: CASSPGTSSTDTQYF.

The chain combines TRBV10-3 with TRBJ1-3; D remains unclear. Germline assignment: CDR1 ENHRY and CDR2 SYGVKD. The germline V and J ends were trimmed by 2 bases and 4 bases, with 12 bases remaining between them. The CDR3 consists of 15 residues. CDR3 residues: CAISENPEEGNTIYF. As DNA, the CDR3 is TGTGCCATCAGTGAGAACCCAGAAGAAGGAAACACCATATATTTT.

This clone has only a few counts. V gene TRBV4-1 combines with J gene TRBJ1-3; D ambiguous. With 3 bases removed from V and 0 bases from J, the gap between germline ends came to 9 bases. CDR3 length: 15 residues. Germline CDR1 is MGHRA and CDR2 is YSYEKL. Here the CDR3 reads CASSQITSSGNTIYF. Here the CDR3 DNA reads TGCGCCAGCAGCCAGATAACGAGCTCTGGAAACACCATATATTTT.

V and J are TRBV25-1 and TRBJ2-1; D is unclear. The V and J ends lost 7 bases and 6 bases respectively, with 13 bases between them. This CDR3 comprises 13 residues. Germline V gene data show CDR1 as MGHDK and CDR2 as SYGVNS. The DNA of the CDR3 is TGTGCCAGCACCGAAGGAGTTTTCAATGAGCAGTTCTTC. Amino acids: CASTEGVFNEQFF.